This T cell receptor (beta chain) derives from a study of Graves' ophthalmopathy and Graves' hyperthyroidism. Amplification targeted the TCR beta CDR3 regions, with RNA transcripts as the source material. RT-PCR with HTBI primers came first, then second-round multiplex PCR. TCRdb re-called the multiplex PCR reads with MiXCR, one entry per CDR3 protein. Counted here are hundreds of thousands of distinct CDR3 sequences, about 40% occurring once; the ten biggest clones make up over 2.5%. V lost 4 bases to trimming and J lost 4 bases, with 14 bases between them. There are 15 residues in the CDR3. Excluded were patients with other autoimmune diseases, uncontrolled infections, pregnancy or lactation. PBMCs originated in about 10 ml of fresh peripheral blood.

The V call is TRBV12-3 or TRBV12-4, the J call TRBJ1-5; no firm D call. The material sequenced was peripheral blood. The TCR was taken from an adult man with Graves' ophthalmopathy. CDR3 sequence reads: CASSYSQAGNQPQHF. CDR3 sequence (DNA): TGTGCCAGCAGTTACAGCCAGGCCGGGAATCAGCCCCAGCATTTT.